The rows below give T cell receptor beta chains drawn from one sample of a study of blood T cell repertoires in COVID-19. Sequencing was performed with immunoSEQ multiplex PCR; in TCRdb, only in-frame clones are kept and a portion is missing. The data show some 200,000 clones, 84% seen once. Sequencing used peripheral blood. Every receptor here comes from a woman at least 80 years old with COVID-19, enrolled during active disease. The CDR3 runs from the conserved cysteine through the conserved F or W. D genes are given only for firm matches. The size of a clone is reported for some rows only, either as once, few or many, or as a class for expanded clones.

j_call,v_call,clone_size,d_call,cdr3_aa,cdr3_nt
TRBJ2-5,TRBV6-5,.,TRBD1,CASSRPGQGSTQYF,TGTGCCAGCAGCCGCCCGGGACAGGGGTCGACCCAGTACTTC
TRBJ2-2,TRBV6-5,few,.,CASSYWGGNTGELFF,TGTGCCAGCAGTTACTGGGGCGGGAACACCGGGGAGCTGTTTTTT
TRBJ2-7,TRBV5-1,.,.,CASSAWEGGTYEQYF,TGCGCCAGCAGCGCTTGGGAGGGGGGCACCTACGAGCAGTACTTC
TRBJ2-7,TRBV5-1,few,.,CASSLGWARDEQYF,TGCGCCAGCAGCTTGGGTTGGGCCAGGGATGAGCAGTACTTC
TRBJ2-5,TRBV6-1,once,TRBD1,CASREGTGGETQYF,TGTGCCAGCAGGGAAGGGACAGGGGGTGAGACCCAGTACTTC
TRBJ2-2,TRBV5-5,.,TRBD2,CASNRRGGGLDTGELFF,TGTGCCAGCAACCGACGGGGGGGCGGTTTGGACACCGGGGAGCTGTTTTTT
TRBJ2-1,TRBV19,.,.,CASTSDRISYNEQFF,TGTGCCAGTACCTCCGACAGGATCTCCTACAATGAGCAGTTCTTC
TRBJ2-6,TRBV29-1,.,.,CSVSRVNSGANVLTF,TGCAGCGTTTCGCGAGTTAACTCAGGGGCCAACGTCCTGACTTTC
TRBJ2-3,TRBV3-1/TRBV3-2,.,.,CASSPRGADTQYF,TGTGCCAGCAGCCCCAGAGGCGCAGATACGCAGTATTTT
TRBJ1-2,TRBV6-5,.,TRBD1,CASRSGQETNYGYTF,TGTGCCAGCAGATCTGGACAGGAAACTAACTATGGCTACACCTTC
TRBJ1-1,TRBV29-1,.,.,CSVERRMNTEAFF,TGCAGCGTTGAACGCAGAATGAACACTGAAGCTTTCTTT
TRBJ2-5,TRBV5-4,once,TRBD2,CASSVVSGGVQETQYF,TGTGCCAGCAGCGTCGTTAGCGGGGGGGTCCAAGAGACCCAGTACTTC
TRBJ1-4,TRBV18,.,TRBD1,CASSPRWDRNEKLFF,TGTGCCAGCTCACCACGATGGGACAGAAATGAAAAACTGTTTTTT
TRBJ2-2,TRBV2,.,.,CASYGRLTSTGELFF,TGTGCCAGCTATGGACGGCTGACTAGCACCGGGGAGCTGTTTTTT
TRBJ1-3,TRBV6-5,.,.,CASSYSRLPPGNTIYF,TGTGCCAGCAGTTACTCGAGGTTGCCTCCTGGAAACACCATATATTTT